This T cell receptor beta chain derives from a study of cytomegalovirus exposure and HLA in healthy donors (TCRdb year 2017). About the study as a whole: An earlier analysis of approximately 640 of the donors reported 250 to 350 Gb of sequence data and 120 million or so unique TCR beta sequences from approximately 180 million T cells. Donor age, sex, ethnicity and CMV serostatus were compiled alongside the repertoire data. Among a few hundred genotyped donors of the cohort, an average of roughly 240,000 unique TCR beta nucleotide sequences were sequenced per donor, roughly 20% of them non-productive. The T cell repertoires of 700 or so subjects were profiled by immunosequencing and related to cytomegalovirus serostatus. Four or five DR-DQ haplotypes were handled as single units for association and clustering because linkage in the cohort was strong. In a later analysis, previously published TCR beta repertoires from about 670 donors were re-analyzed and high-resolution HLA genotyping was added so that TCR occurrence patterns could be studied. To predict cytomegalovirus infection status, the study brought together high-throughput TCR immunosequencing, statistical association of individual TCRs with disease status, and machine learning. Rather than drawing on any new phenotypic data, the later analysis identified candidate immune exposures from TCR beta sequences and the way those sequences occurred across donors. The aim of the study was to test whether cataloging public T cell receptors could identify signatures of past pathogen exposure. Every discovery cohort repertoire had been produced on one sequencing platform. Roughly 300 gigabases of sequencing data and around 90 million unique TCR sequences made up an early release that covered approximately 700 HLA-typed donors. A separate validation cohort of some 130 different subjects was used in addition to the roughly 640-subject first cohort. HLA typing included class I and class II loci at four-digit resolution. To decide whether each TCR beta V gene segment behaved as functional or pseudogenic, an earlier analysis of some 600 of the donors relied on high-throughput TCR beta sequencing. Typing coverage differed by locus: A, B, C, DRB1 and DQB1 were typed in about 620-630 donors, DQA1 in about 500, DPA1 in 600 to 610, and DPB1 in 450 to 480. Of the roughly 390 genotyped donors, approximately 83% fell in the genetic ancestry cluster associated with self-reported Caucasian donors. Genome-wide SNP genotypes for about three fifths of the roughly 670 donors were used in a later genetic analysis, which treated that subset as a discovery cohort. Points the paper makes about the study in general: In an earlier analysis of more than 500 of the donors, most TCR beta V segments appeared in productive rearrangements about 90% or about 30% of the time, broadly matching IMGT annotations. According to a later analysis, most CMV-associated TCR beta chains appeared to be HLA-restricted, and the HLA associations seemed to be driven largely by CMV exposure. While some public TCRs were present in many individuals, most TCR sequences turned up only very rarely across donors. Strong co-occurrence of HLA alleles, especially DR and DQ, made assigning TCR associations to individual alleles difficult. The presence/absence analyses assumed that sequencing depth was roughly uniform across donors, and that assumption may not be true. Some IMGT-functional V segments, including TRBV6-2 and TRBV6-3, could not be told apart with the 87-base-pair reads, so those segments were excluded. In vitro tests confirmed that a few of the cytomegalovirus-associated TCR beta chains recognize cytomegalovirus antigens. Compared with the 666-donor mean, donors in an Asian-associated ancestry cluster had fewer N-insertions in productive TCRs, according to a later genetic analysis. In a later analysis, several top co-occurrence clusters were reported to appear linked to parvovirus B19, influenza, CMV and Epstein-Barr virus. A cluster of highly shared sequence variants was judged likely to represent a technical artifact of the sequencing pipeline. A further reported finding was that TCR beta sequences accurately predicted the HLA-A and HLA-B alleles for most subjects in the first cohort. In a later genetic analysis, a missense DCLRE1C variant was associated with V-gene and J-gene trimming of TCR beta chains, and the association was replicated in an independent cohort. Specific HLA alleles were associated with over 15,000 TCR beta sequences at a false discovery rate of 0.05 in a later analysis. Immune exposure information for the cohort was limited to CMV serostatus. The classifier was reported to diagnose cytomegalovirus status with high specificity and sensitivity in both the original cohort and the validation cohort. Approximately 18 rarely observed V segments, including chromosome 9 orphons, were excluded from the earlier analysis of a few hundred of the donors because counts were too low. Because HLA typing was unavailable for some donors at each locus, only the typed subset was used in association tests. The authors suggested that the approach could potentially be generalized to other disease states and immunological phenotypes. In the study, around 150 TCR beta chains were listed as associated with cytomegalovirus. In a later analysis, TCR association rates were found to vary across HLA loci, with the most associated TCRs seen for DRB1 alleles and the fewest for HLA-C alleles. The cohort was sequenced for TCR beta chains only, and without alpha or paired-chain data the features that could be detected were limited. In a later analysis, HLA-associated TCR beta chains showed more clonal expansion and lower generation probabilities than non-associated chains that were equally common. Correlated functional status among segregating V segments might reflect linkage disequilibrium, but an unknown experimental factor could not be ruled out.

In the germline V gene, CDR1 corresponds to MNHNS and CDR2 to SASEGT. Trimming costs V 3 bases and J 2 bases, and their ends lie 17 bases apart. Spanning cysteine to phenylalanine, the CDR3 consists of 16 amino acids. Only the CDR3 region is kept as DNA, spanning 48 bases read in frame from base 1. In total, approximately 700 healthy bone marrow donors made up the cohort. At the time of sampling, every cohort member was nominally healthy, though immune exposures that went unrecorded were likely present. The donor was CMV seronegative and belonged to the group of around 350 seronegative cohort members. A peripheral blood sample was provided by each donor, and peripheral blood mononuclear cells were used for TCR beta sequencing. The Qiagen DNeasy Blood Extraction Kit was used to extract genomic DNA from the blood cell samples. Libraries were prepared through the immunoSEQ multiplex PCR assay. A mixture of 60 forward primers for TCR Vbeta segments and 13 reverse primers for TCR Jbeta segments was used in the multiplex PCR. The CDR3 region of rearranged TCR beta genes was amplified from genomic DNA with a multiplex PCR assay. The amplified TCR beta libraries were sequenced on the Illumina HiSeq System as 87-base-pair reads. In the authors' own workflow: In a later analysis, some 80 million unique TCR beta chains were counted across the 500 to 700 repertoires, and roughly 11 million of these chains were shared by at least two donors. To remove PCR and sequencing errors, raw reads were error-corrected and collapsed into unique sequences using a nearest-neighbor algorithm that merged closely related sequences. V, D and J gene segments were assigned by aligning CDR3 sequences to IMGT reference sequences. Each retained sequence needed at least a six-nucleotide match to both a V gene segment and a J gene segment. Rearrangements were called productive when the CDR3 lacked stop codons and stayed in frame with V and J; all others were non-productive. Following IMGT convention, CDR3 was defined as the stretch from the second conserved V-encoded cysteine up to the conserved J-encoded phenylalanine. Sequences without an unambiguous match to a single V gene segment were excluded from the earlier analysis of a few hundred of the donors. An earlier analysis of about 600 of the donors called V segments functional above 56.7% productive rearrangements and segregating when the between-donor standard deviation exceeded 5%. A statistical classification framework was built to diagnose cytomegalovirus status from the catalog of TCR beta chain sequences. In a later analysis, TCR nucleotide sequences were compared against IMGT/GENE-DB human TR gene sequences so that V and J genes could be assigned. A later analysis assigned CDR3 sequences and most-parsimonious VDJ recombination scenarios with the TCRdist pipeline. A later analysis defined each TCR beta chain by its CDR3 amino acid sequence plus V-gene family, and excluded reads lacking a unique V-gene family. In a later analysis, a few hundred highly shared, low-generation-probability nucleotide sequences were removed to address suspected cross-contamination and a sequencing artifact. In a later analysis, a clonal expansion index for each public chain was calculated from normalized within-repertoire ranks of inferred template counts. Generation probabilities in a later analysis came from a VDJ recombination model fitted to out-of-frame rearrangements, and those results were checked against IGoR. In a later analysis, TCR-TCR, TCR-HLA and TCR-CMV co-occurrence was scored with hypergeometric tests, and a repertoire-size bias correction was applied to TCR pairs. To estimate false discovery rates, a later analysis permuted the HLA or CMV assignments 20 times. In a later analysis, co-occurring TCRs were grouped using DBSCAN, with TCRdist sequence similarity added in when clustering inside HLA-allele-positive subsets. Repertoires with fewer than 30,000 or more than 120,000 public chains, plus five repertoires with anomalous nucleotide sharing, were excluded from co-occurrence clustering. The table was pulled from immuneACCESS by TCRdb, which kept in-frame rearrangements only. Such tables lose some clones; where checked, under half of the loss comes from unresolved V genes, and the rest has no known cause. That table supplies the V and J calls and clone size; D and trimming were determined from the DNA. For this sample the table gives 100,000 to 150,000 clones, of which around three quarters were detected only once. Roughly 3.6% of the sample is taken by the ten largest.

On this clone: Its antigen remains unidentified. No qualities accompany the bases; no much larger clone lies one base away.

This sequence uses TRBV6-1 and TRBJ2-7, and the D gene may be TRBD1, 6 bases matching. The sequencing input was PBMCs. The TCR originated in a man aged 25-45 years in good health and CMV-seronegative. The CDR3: CASSDVTGMEPYEQYF. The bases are TGTGCCAGCAGTGACGTGACAGGAATGGAACCCTACGAGCAGTACTTC.